The 27 T cell receptor beta chains below all came from one sample that was sequenced in a study of shared T cell receptors in the human thymus. Sequencing was performed with immunoSEQ multiplex PCR; in TCRdb, only in-frame clones are kept and a portion is missing. The sample has about 660,000 clones, 80% to 90% seen once; the top ten hold roughly 0.0086%. This same sample was also part of a study on human thymus T cells.

Sequenced material: thymocytes. The receptor source for this set is a boy less than two years old with a congenital heart defect.

The gene calls are TRBV30 and TRBJ2-2; a weak D match, TRBD1 (5 bases). CDR3 length: 15 amino acids. Germline V gene data show CDR1 as GTSNPN and CDR2 as SVGIG (reference sequence). The germline V and J ends were trimmed by 3 bases and 2 bases, with 13 bases remaining between them. CDR3 coding DNA: TGTGCCTGGAGGAAGGGCAGGGAAAACACCGGGGAGCTGTTTTTT. Translating it yields CAWRKGRENTGELFF.

This clone was seen a handful of times. The V call is TRBV30, the J call TRBJ2-1; weak D call: TRBD2 (6 bases). V was cut by 2 bases and J by 6 bases, with 8 bases left in between. Germline V CDR1 and CDR2: GTSNPN, SVGIG (reference sequence). The CDR3 consists of 12 residues. The CDR3 here is CAWSLGGNEQFF. The CDR3 DNA follows: TGTGCCTGGAGTCTGGGGGGCAATGAGCAGTTCTTC.

The V call is TRBV14, the J call TRBJ2-7; 9 nucleotides match TRBD1. Germline V gene data show CDR1 as SGHDN and CDR2 as FVKESK. This CDR3 region has 16 residues. The ends lost 3 bases at V and 2 bases at J; junction bases unmatched: 8. The CDR3 DNA is TGTGCCAGCAGCCACGCCGGGACAGGGCCGACCTACGAGCAGTACTTC. This encodes CASSHAGTGPTYEQYF.

This clone was observed a single time. The V gene is TRBV28, the J gene TRBJ2-7; 7 nucleotides align to TRBD1. The germline gives CDR1 MDHEN, CDR2 SYDVKM. The CDR3 spans 13 residues. After removal of 9 bases from V and 2 bases from J, the junction contained 7 bases not matched to a gene. Here the CDR3 reads CASSRDSPYEQYF. CDR3 in DNA: TGTGCCAGTTCCCGGGACAGTCCCTACGAGCAGTACTTC.

The chain recombines TRBV4-3 with TRBJ1-2; D remains ambiguous. This CDR3 contains 15 residues. CDR1 and CDR2 from the germline V gene are LGHNA and YSLEER. The V end lost 3 bases, the J end lost 7 bases, and 18 bases lay between the germline ends. This chain's CDR3 is CASSQREVGGFGYTF. The CDR3 nucleotides are TGCGCCAGCAGCCAGAGGGAAGTGGGCGGTTTTGGCTACACCTTC.

V gene TRBV5-1 combines with J gene TRBJ2-1, with 7 bases aligning to TRBD2. Germline V lookup: CDR1 SGHRS, CDR2 YFSETQ. This CDR3 has 14 amino acids. V was pared by 4 bases and J by 9 bases, with 10 bases of the junction left unmatched. DNA of the CDR3: TGCGCCAGCAGCCGTTTTACTAGCGTCAGTGAGCAGTTCTTC. This codes for CASSRFTSVSEQFF. The full variable domain, completed using reference TRBV5-1 and TRBJ2-1, is KAGVTQTPRYLIKTRGQQVTLSCSPISGHRSVSWYQQTPGQGLQFLFEYFSETQRNKGNFPGRFSGRQFSNSRSEMNVSTLELGDSALYLCASSRFTSVSEQFFGPGTRLTVL.

This clone came up once. The chain employs TRBV27 and TRBJ1-5; TRBD1 matches 7 bases. CDR1 MNHEY and CDR2 SMNVEV come from the germline V gene (reference sequence). The CDR3 is made up of 15 amino acids. V lost 0 bases and J lost 5; bases outside the gene matches: 4. CDR3 DNA sequence: TGTGCCAGCAGTTTATCGGGGCAGGGGGATCAGCCCCAGCATTTT. As protein: CASSLSGQGDQPQHF.

The chain employs TRBV5-1 and TRBJ1-2; TRBD1 might be the D (6 bases). Between the trimmed V and J ends, which lost 5 bases and 6 bases, there was a span of 20 bases. Germline CDR1 reads SGHRS; CDR2 reads YFSETQ. This CDR3 region has 15 residues. The CDR3 loop is CASSPRADRRHGYTF. The CDR3 coding sequence is TGCGCCAGCAGTCCGAGGGCCGACAGGAGGCATGGCTACACCTTC.

The rearrangement uses TRBV14 and TRBJ2-7; D may be TRBD2 (6 bases). This CDR3 spans 17 amino acids. Germline assignment: CDR1 SGHDN and CDR2 FVKESK. V lost 1 base, J lost 2 bases, and 18 bases lay in between. CDR3 DNA sequence: TGTGCCAGCAGCCAAGTGGGGAGGCGGGAATCCGCCTACGAGCAGTACTTC. Translation: CASSQVGRRESAYEQYF.

This chain joins TRBV28 and TRBJ1-1, with 9 bases aligning to TRBD1. Germline V gives CDR1 MDHEN, CDR2 SYDVKM. The CDR3 covers 19 residues. The V segment lost 5 bases and the J segment 1 base; nucleotides outside the gene matches: 17. CDR3 DNA: TGTGCCAGCAGTCCGGGCCTGAACCTAAGACAGGGGGGGAACACTGAAGCTTTCTTT. Protein sequence: CASSPGLNLRQGGNTEAFF.

The V call is TRBV5-1, the J call TRBJ2-3; D is unclear. The CDR3 has 14 amino acids. V shed 4 bases and J shed 4 bases, with 13 bases lying between them. Germline loops: CDR1 SGHRS, CDR2 YFSETQ. CDR3 in amino acids: CASSPYPPPDTQYF. CDR3 bases: TGCGCCAGCAGCCCCTACCCTCCCCCAGATACGCAGTATTTT. Looking up the rest from reference TRBV5-1 and TRBJ2-3 gives the full variable domain: KAGVTQTPRYLIKTRGQQVTLSCSPISGHRSVSWYQQTPGQGLQFLFEYFSETQRNKGNFPGRFSGRQFSNSRSEMNVSTLELGDSALYLCASSPYPPPDTQYFGPGTRLTVL.

The chain employs TRBV9 and TRBJ2-1; 10 bases are a match to TRBD1. The CDR3 is 17 residues long. The junction had 14 bases not matched to a gene; V was cut back by 4 bases and J by 7 bases. Looked up from germline, CDR1 is SGDLS and CDR2 is YYNGEE. The CDR3 coding sequence is TGTGCCAGCAGCTTTCAACCCGACAGGGGGCTGTGGAATGAGCAGTTCTTC. Its translation: CASSFQPDRGLWNEQFF.

The chain uses TRBV6-4 and TRBJ2-3; 10 bases fit TRBD1. The CDR3 extends over 17 amino acids. V shed 4 bases and J 3 bases; nucleotides not matched to a gene: 10. Germline loops: CDR1 MRHNA, CDR2 SNTAGT. The chain's CDR3 is CASSVGPPGQGTDTQYF. The CDR3 DNA reads as TGTGCCAGCAGTGTGGGACCCCCGGGACAGGGGACAGATACGCAGTATTTT.

The CDR3 sequence: CASSQEGGETQYF. CDR3 coding DNA: TGCGCCAGCAGCCAAGAGGGGGGGGAGACCCAGTACTTC. This chain uses TRBV4-3 with TRBJ2-5; 7 bases are a match to TRBD2. The CDR3 consists of 13 residues. Trimming took 0 bases from V and 5 from J; bases not matched to a gene: 0. Germline V lookup: CDR1 LGHNA, CDR2 YSLEER.

The CDR3 DNA reads as TGTGCCAGCGGGGGACTAGCGGGGGGGCTCGACACCGGGGAGCTGTTTTTT. Its translation is CASGGLAGGLDTGELFF. The rearrangement joins TRBV27 to TRBJ2-2, with 16 bases that match TRBD2. The CDR3 sequence is 17 residues long. The V and J ends lost 8 bases and 3 bases, in that order; junction bases with no gene match: 6. Germline loops: CDR1 MNHEY, CDR2 SMNVEV (reference sequence).

DNA for the CDR3: TGTGCCAGCAGTGTTACGGCGGGGCAGACCCAGTACTTC. This gives the protein CASSVTAGQTQYF. This chain joins TRBV6-4 and TRBJ2-5, with a possible D match to TRBD2 (6 bases). The CDR3 contains 13 residues. Trimming stripped 4 bases from V and 6 bases from J, with 12 bases between. From germline, CDR1 is MRHNA and CDR2 SNTAGT.

This chain uses TRBV4-1 with TRBJ1-5; TRBD1 might be the D (5 bases). This CDR3 region has 20 residues. V was pared by 1 base and J by 1 base, with 23 bases between. Germline-derived CDR1 and CDR2 are MGHRA and YSYEKL. The CDR3 reads CASSQVLIMGGTASNQPQHF. CDR3 nucleotides: TGCGCCAGCAGCCAAGTTCTCATTATGGGGGGTACGGCGAGCAATCAGCCCCAGCATTTT.

The chain employs TRBV6-5 and TRBJ2-7; D is possibly TRBD1 (5 bases). Germline CDR1 MNHEY, CDR2 SVGAGI. The CDR3 runs to 16 residues. Trimming left V 0 bases short and J 6 bases short, with 18 bases between. The CDR3 DNA is TGTGCCAGCAGTTACTCGATCTCGCGCAGGGTCTCCGAGCAGTACTTC. It yields the protein CASSYSISRRVSEQYF.

The chain links TRBV4-1 to TRBJ1-5; D is perhaps TRBD1 (5 bases). CDR1 is MGHRA, CDR2 YSYEKL, per germline. The length of the CDR3 is 17 residues. Trimming pared 1 base from V and 5 bases from J, leaving 18 bases between. This CDR3 reads CASSQVVIGPGHQPQHF. The CDR3 DNA sequence: TGCGCCAGCAGCCAAGTAGTGATTGGGCCAGGGCATCAGCCCCAGCATTTT.

The chain carries TRBV7-3 and TRBJ1-2, with 11 bases identical to TRBD1. Trimming at V came to 4 bases and at J to 6 bases, leaving 10 bases not matched to a gene. The CDR3 is made up of 16 amino acids. Germline V CDR1 and CDR2: SGHTA, FQGTGA. In DNA form, the CDR3 reads TGTGCCAGCAGCTCCGGGACAGGGGGGGACCATAATGGCTACACCTTC. Amino acid sequence: CASSSGTGGDHNGYTF.

The chain employs TRBV30 and TRBJ2-3; possible D gene TRBD2, 5 bases. V gave up 0 bases and J gave up 3 bases, with 16 bases separating them. CDR1 is GTSNPN, CDR2 SVGIG, per germline (reference sequence). CDR3 length: 16 residues. CDR3 loop: CAWSVMTMLGTDTQYF. CDR3 coding DNA: TGTGCCTGGAGTGTTATGACTATGTTAGGGACAGATACGCAGTATTTT.

The J gene is TRBJ1-1, the V gene TRBV5-4; no reliable D call. V dropped 3 bases and J dropped 4 bases, with 10 bases sitting between them. CDR3 length: 13 amino acids. Germline V gene lookup returns CDR1 SGHNT and CDR2 YYREEE (reference sequence). This CDR3 reads CASSSEGVTEAFF. CDR3 DNA sequence: TGTGCCAGCAGCTCCGAGGGTGTCACTGAAGCTTTCTTT.

The chain combines TRBV19 with TRBJ1-1; D gene uncertain. This CDR3 comprises 14 residues. V was shortened by 3 bases and J by 0 bases, with 8 bases between the two germline ends. Germline V gives CDR1 LNHDA, CDR2 SQIVND (reference sequence). The CDR3 reads CASSMWEMNTEAFF. The DNA for the CDR3 is TGTGCCAGTAGTATGTGGGAGATGAACACTGAAGCTTTCTTT. Full variable domain (remainder filled in from reference TRBV19 and TRBJ1-1): DGGITQSPKYLFRKEGQNVTLSCEQNLNHDAMYWYRQDPGQGLRLIYYSQIVNDFQKGDIAEGYSVSREKKESFPLTVTSAQKNPTAFYLCASSMWEMNTEAFFGQGTRLTVV.

This chain uses TRBV15 with TRBJ1-1; possible D gene TRBD1, 6 bases. The CDR3 sequence is 16 residues long. V was pared by 2 bases and J by 1 base, with 14 bases between. CDR1 and CDR2 (germline): LNHNV, YYDKDF (reference sequence). The CDR3 loop is CATSRSGRGPNTEAFF. CDR3 nucleotides: TGTGCCACCAGCAGAAGCGGCAGGGGCCCGAACACTGAAGCTTTCTTT.

The J gene is TRBJ2-1, the V gene TRBV7-9; 8 bases are a match to TRBD2. The trim removed 5 bases at V and 10 bases at J, leaving 19 bases unmatched. The germline V gene encodes CDR1 SEHNR and CDR2 FQNEAQ (reference sequence). The CDR3 is 17 residues long. CDR3 sequence reads: CASSLVGTGLVYGEQFF. CDR3 in DNA: TGTGCCAGCAGCCTAGTGGGTACGGGACTAGTATATGGGGAGCAGTTCTTC.

The chain links TRBV4-1 to TRBJ2-7; 9 bases are shared with TRBD1. Germline CDR1 and CDR2: MGHRA and YSYEKL. The CDR3 has 17 amino acids. The ends lost 1 base at V and 3 bases at J; junction bases unmatched: 10. CDR3 sequence reads: CASSQARDRVTLYEQYF. CDR3 nucleotide sequence: TGCGCCAGCAGCCAAGCCCGGGACAGGGTGACGCTCTACGAGCAGTACTTC.

CDR3 nucleotides: TGTGCCAGCAGGAGGACAGGCGTTAATCCTGGGGGCCGGCCCCAGCATTTT. Amino acid sequence: CASRRTGVNPGGRPQHF. The chain carries TRBV27 and TRBJ1-5; TRBD1 matches at 7 bases. V dropped 6 bases and J dropped 9; count of bases not matched to a gene: 20. The V gene's germline CDR1 is MNHEY and CDR2 SMNVEV (reference sequence). This CDR3 spans 17 amino acids.